The 23 T cell receptor beta chains reported below all come from one sample, sequenced in a study of blood T cell repertoires in COVID-19. Method: immunoSEQ multiplex PCR; TCRdb's copy keeps in-frame clones and lacks some. In the table there are under 300,000 clones, roughly 81% of which are singletons. Source material: PBMCs or T cells enriched from blood (not recorded which). These receptors all stem from a woman aged 45-65 years who had been exposed to COVID-19.

V and J are TRBV2 and TRBJ1-1, with D unclear. The CDR3 runs 13 residues. Germline V gene lookup returns CDR1 SNHLY and CDR2 FYNNEI. The V and J ends lost 8 bases and 1 base respectively, with 11 bases between them. CDR3 nucleotides: TGTGCCAGCTCAACCGTCGGGAACACTGAAGCTTTCTTT. Residues: CASSTVGNTEAFF.

The chain is built from TRBV4-3 and TRBJ2-4, with TRBD2 matching over 9 bases. Per germline, CDR1 LGHNA and CDR2 YSLEER. V shed 4 bases and J 6 bases; nucleotides not matched to a gene: 10. The CDR3 totals 16 residues. For the CDR3, the DNA is TGCGCCAGCAGCCGTACTGCGGGGGGGCTCCCAAACATTCAGTACTTC. As protein: CASSRTAGGLPNIQYF.

V and J are TRBV6-5 and TRBJ1-1; D is unclear. The germline V gene has CDR1 MNHEY and CDR2 SVGAGI. The CDR3 has 14 residues. Trimming stripped 2 bases from V and 4 bases from J, with 11 bases between. CDR3 bases: TGTGCCAGCAGTTACCGGGGAGTCAGCACTGAAGCTTTCTTT. Translating gives CASSYRGVSTEAFF.

The rearrangement links TRBV12-3 or TRBV12-4 to TRBJ1-1; possible D gene TRBD1, 6 bases. CDR3 length equals 13 residues. V gave up 3 bases and J gave up 12 bases, with 17 bases separating them. CDR3 coding DNA: TGTGCCAGCAGTTTGGCACAGGGATGGGGTTCTTTCTTT. Translated, it gives CASSLAQGWGSFF.

In this sample, this clone turned up once. The rearrangement joins TRBV29-1 to TRBJ1-1; D is perhaps TRBD1 (5 bases). CDR3 size: 14 residues. Trimming left V 6 bases short and J 0 bases short, with 14 bases between. CDR1 is SQVTM, CDR2 ANQGSEA, per germline. CDR3 in amino acids: CSVTDRAMNTEAFF. The CDR3 nucleotides read TGCAGCGTCACTGACAGAGCGATGAACACTGAAGCTTTCTTT.

This clone was counted a single time. V and J are TRBV5-4 and TRBJ2-5; D gene ambiguous. With 3 bases removed from V and 5 bases from J, the gap between germline ends came to 20 bases. The CDR3 runs to 16 residues. Looked up from germline, CDR1 is SGHNT and CDR2 is YYREEE (reference sequence). The CDR3 here is CASSSARSSNAETQYF. CDR3 bases: TGTGCCAGCAGCTCCGCGCGGAGCAGTAACGCGGAGACCCAGTACTTC.

The rearrangement joins TRBV27 to TRBJ2-7, with D tentatively TRBD2 (5 bases). V dropped 4 bases and J dropped 6 bases, with 16 bases sitting between them. The CDR3 contains 14 residues. Germline V gives CDR1 MNHEY, CDR2 SMNVEV (reference sequence). This CDR3 is CASSSPPRRGEQYF. The CDR3 region has the DNA TGTGCCAGCAGTTCCCCTCCGCGTCGGGGCGAGCAGTACTTC.

The chain is built from TRBV4-1 and TRBJ1-4; 10 bases map to TRBD1. Germline trimming cut 2 bases from V and 4 bases from J; bases unmatched to any gene: 7. CDR1 MGHRA and CDR2 YSYEKL come from the germline V gene. The CDR3 totals 17 residues. The CDR3 is CASSQSDRGYLNEKLFF. As DNA, the CDR3 is TGCGCCAGCAGCCAATCGGACAGGGGGTACCTTAATGAAAAACTGTTTTTT.

This clone was detected once. V is TRBV5-4 and J is TRBJ2-2; 7 bases map to TRBD2. There are 16 residues in the CDR3. Germline values: CDR1 SGHNT, CDR2 YYREEE (reference sequence). Trimming removed 1 base from V and 1 base from J; junction bases left unmatched: 4. This CDR3 is CASSLPSGKNTGELFF. The CDR3 nucleotides read TGTGCCAGCAGCTTGCCCAGCGGGAAGAACACCGGGGAGCTGTTTTTT.

This clone was seen once. The V and J genes are TRBV10-2 and TRBJ2-2; 8 positions agree with TRBD2. The germline CDR1 and CDR2 sequences are WSHSY and SAAADI. Losses at the gene ends were 2 bases for V and 1 base for J; bases not matched to a gene: 9. The CDR3 length is 18 residues. The CDR3 sequence is CASSELFTGTRNTGELFF. DNA of the CDR3: TGCGCCAGCAGTGAGCTTTTTACCGGGACTAGGAACACCGGGGAGCTGTTTTTT.

The genes are TRBV2 and TRBJ2-5; D is possibly TRBD2 (5 bases). The V and J ends lost 7 bases and 8 bases respectively, with 11 bases between them. Germline lookup yields CDR1 SNHLY and CDR2 FYNNEI. The CDR3 is made up of 11 amino acids. CDR3 sequence: CASTGRGTQYF. In DNA, the CDR3 is TGTGCCAGCACTGGACGGGGAACCCAGTACTTC.

V usage is TRBV19 and J usage is TRBJ1-5, with D possibly being TRBD1 (6 bases). V lost 5 bases and J lost 0, with 14 bases in between. Looked up from germline, CDR1 is LNHDA and CDR2 is SQIVND (reference sequence). The CDR3 is made up of 16 amino acids. CDR3 sequence: CASSSGQMISNQPQHF. The CDR3 region has the DNA TGTGCCAGTAGTTCCGGACAGATGATTAGCAATCAGCCCCAGCATTTT.

The J gene is TRBJ1-1, the V gene TRBV7-6; D unclear. Trimming took off 5 bases at V and 5 bases at J, with 18 bases between the two ends. The germline V gene encodes CDR1 SGHVS and CDR2 FNYEAQ. This CDR3 is 15 amino acids long. CDR3 amino acids: CASSPTPLARTEAFF. The CDR3 DNA is TGTGCCAGCAGCCCTACCCCTCTAGCCAGGACTGAAGCTTTCTTT.

The gene calls are TRBV27 and TRBJ1-1, with TRBD1 identical over 7 bases. The CDR3 sequence is 14 residues long. Germline V lookup: CDR1 MNHEY, CDR2 SMNVEV (reference sequence). The V segment lost 5 bases and the J segment 8 bases; nucleotides outside the gene matches: 11. Here the CDR3 reads CASSRDRTRGEAFF. In DNA form, the CDR3 reads TGTGCCAGCAGTCGGGACAGAACCAGAGGAGAAGCTTTCTTT.

The CDR3 nucleotides are TGTGCCAGCACACAAGGGGTTATCTATGGCTACACCTTC. It yields the protein CASTQGVIYGYTF. This chain uses TRBV28 with TRBJ1-2; D is possibly TRBD1 (5 bases). In germline, CDR1 is MDHEN, CDR2 SYDVKM. This CDR3 comprises 13 residues. Trimming left V 7 bases short and J 4 bases short, with 13 bases between.

The chain couples TRBV12-5 to TRBJ2-7, with 12 bases identical to TRBD2. V lost 1 base to trimming and J lost 0 bases; unmatched junction nucleotides: 7. The CDR3 runs 18 residues. CDR1 and CDR2 from the germline V gene are LGHNT and FRNRAP. Here the CDR3 reads CASGLELAGGKSSYEQYF. The CDR3 nucleotides are TGTGCTAGTGGTTTGGAACTAGCGGGGGGCAAGAGCTCCTACGAGCAGTACTTC.

The rearrangement links TRBV30 to TRBJ1-2, with a weak D call TRBD1 (5 bases). The CDR3 has 13 amino acids. The germline CDR1 and CDR2 sequences are GTSNPN and SVGIG (reference sequence). V lost 3 bases and J lost 1, with 9 bases in between. This chain's CDR3 is CAWSVRGNYGYTF. The CDR3 DNA reads TGTGCCTGGAGCGTTAGGGGTAACTATGGCTACACCTTC.

The chain carries TRBV11-3 and TRBJ2-7; 9 nucleotides match TRBD1. V gave up 5 bases and J gave up 2 bases; unmatched junction bases: 4. This CDR3 has 14 amino acids. The germline gives CDR1 SGHNT, CDR2 YENEEA. Here the CDR3 reads CASSMGTGPYEQYF. The DNA for the CDR3 is TGTGCCAGCAGCATGGGGACAGGGCCCTACGAGCAGTACTTC.

The chain carries TRBV3-1 (or the pseudogene TRBV3-2) and TRBJ2-3; 11 bases are shared with TRBD2. Germline V gene sequence: CDR1 LGHDT, CDR2 YNNKEL (reference sequence). The junction had 2 bases not matched to a gene; V was cut back by 4 bases and J by 5 bases. The CDR3 totals 14 residues. CDR3 DNA sequence: TGTGCCAGCAGCCTAGCGGGGGGGGGAGATACGCAGTATTTT. It codes for CASSLAGGGDTQYF.

This chain uses TRBV3-1 (or the pseudogene TRBV3-2) with TRBJ2-1; weak D call: TRBD1 (6 bases). There are 15 residues in the CDR3. V was pared by 4 bases and J by 6 bases, with 16 bases between. Per germline, CDR1 LGHDT and CDR2 YNNKEL (reference sequence). CDR3 residues: CASSRRTVTVNEQFF. Here the CDR3 DNA reads TGTGCCAGCAGCCGGAGGACAGTAACGGTCAATGAGCAGTTCTTC.

The chain employs TRBV19 and TRBJ2-3; the match to TRBD2 covers 10 bases. The CDR3 has 15 residues. CDR1 and CDR2 from the germline V gene are LNHDA and SQIVND (reference sequence). Trimming took 9 bases from V and 5 from J; bases not matched to a gene: 11. This CDR3 reads CASQESGGAEDTQYF. The CDR3 region has the DNA TGTGCCAGCCAAGAGAGCGGGGGGGCCGAAGATACGCAGTATTTT.

V is TRBV5-1 and J is TRBJ1-2, with no clear D. Germline lookup yields CDR1 SGHRS and CDR2 YFSETQ. The CDR3 is 14 residues long. Trimming shortened V by 0 bases and J by 0 bases, and 6 bases separated the two germline ends. In DNA form, the CDR3 reads TGCGCCAGCAGCTTGGTGTCAGCTAACTATGGCTACACCTTC. As protein: CASSLVSANYGYTF. The whole variable domain, filled in from reference TRBV5-1 and TRBJ1-2, reads KAGVTQTPRYLIKTRGQQVTLSCSPISGHRSVSWYQQTPGQGLQFLFEYFSETQRNKGNFPGRFSGRQFSNSRSEMNVSTLELGDSALYLCASSLVSANYGYTFGSGTRLTVV.

The chain couples TRBV5-1 to TRBJ1-1; D remains unclear. This CDR3 has 14 residues. Trimming removed 6 bases at V and 5 bases at J, with 17 bases between. CDR1 SGHRS and CDR2 YFSETQ come from the germline V gene. As DNA, the CDR3 is TGCGCCAGCAACCTGAATATCGCAGGAACTGAAGCTTTCTTT. Its protein is CASNLNIAGTEAFF.